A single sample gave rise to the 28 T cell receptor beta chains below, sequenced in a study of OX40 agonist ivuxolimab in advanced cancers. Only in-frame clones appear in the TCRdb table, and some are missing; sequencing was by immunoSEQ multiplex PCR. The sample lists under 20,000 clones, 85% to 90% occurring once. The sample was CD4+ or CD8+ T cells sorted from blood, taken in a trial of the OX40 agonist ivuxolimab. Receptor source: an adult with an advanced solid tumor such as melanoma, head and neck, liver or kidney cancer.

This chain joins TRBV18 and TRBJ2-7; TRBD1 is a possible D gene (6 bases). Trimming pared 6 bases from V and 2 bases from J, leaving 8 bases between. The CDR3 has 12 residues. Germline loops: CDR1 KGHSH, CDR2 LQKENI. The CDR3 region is CASSTGAYEQYF. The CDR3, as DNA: TGTGCCAGCTCGACAGGCGCCTACGAGCAGTACTTC.

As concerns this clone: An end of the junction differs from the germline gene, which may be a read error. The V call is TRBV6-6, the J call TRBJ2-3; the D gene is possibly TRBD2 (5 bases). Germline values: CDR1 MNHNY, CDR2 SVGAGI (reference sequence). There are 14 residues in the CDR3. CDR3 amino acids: CASSLGGEGDTQYF. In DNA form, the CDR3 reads TGTGCCAGTAGTTTAGGTGGTGAGGGAGATACGCAGTATTTT.

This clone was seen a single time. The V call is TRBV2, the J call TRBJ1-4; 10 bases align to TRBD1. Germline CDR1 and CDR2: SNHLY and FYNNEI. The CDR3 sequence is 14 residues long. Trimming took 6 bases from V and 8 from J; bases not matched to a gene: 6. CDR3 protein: CASRRTGGREKLFF. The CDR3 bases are TGTGCCAGCAGGAGGACAGGGGGTCGGGAAAAACTGTTTTTT.

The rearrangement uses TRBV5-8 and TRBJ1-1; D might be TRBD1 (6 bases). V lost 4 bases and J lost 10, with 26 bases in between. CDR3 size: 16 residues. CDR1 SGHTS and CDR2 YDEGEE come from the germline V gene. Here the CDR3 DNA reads TGTGCCAGCAGCCGTGCCACAGGGTTCTTATCTATGGGAGCTTTCTTT. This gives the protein CASSRATGFLSMGAFF.

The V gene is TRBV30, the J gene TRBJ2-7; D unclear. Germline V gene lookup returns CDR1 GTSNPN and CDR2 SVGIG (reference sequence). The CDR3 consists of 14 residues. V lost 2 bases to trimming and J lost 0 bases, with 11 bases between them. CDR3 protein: CAWSWAALSYEQYF. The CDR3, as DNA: TGTGCCTGGAGTTGGGCAGCCCTCTCCTACGAGCAGTACTTC.

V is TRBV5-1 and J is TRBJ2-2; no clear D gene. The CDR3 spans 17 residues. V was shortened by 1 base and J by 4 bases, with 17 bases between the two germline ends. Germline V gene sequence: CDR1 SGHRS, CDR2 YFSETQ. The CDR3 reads CASSLNKALRGTGELFF. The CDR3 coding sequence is TGCGCCAGCAGCTTGAACAAAGCCCTCCGTGGCACCGGGGAGCTGTTTTTT.

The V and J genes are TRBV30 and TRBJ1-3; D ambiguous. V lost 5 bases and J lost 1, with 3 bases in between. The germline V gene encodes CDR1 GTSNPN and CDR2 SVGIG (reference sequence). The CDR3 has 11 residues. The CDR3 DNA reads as TGTGCCTGGGATTCTGGAAACACCATATATTTT. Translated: CAWDSGNTIYF. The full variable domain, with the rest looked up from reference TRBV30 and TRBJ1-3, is SQTIHQWPATLVQPVGSPLSLECTVEGTSNPNLYWYRQAAGRGLQLLFYSVGIGQISSEVPQNLSASRPQDRQFILSSKKLLLSDSGFYLCAWDSGNTIYFGEGSWLTVV.

The CDR3 here is CASGSTPRWRKGTGELFF. The CDR3 bases are TGTGCTAGTGGTTCGACCCCTCGTTGGCGCAAGGGCACCGGGGAGCTGTTTTTT. The chain has TRBV12-5 and TRBJ2-2; D gene ambiguous. Trimming took off 4 bases at V and 4 bases at J, with 22 bases between the two ends. The germline gives CDR1 LGHNT, CDR2 FRNRAP. CDR3 length equals 18 residues.

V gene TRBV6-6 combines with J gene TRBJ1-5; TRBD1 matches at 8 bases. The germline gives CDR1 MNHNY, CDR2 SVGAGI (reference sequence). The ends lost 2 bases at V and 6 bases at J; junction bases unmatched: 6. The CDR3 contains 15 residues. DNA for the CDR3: TGTGCCAGCAGTTACGGGCCAGGACAGGGTCAGCCCCAGCATTTT. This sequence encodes CASSYGPGQGQPQHF.

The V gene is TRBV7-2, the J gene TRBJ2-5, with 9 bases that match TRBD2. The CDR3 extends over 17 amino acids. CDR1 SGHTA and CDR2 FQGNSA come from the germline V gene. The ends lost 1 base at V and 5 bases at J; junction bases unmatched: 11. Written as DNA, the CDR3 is TGTGCCAGCAGCTTAGTGGTGCCCGGGACTAGCCGGGAGACCCAGTACTTC. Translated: CASSLVVPGTSRETQYF.

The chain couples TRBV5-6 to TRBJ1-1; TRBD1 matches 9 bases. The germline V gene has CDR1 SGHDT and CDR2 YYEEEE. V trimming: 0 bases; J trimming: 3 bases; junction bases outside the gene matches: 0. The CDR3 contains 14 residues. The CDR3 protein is CASSLGTGDTEAFF. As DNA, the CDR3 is TGTGCCAGCAGCTTGGGGACAGGGGACACTGAAGCTTTCTTT.

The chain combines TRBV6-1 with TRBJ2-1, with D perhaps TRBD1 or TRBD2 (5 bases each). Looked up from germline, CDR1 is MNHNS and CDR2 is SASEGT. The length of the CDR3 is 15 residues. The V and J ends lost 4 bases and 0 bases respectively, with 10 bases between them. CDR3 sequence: CASSGRGLSYNEQFF. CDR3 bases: TGTGCCAGCAGTGGTCGGGGCCTCTCCTACAATGAGCAGTTCTTC.

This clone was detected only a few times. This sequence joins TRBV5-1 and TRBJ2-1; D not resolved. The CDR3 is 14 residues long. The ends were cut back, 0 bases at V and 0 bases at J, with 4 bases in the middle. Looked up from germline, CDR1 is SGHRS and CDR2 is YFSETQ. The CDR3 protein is CASSLDSSYNEQFF. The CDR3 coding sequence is TGCGCCAGCAGCTTGGATAGCTCCTACAATGAGCAGTTCTTC.

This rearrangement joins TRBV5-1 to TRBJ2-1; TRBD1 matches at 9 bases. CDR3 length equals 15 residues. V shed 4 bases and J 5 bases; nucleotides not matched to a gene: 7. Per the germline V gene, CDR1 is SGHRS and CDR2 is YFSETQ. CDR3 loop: CASSPGQGSHNEQFF. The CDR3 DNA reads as TGCGCCAGCAGCCCCGGACAGGGGTCCCACAATGAGCAGTTCTTC. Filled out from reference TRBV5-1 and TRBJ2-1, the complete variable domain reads KAGVTQTPRYLIKTRGQQVTLSCSPISGHRSVSWYQQTPGQGLQFLFEYFSETQRNKGNFPGRFSGRQFSNSRSEMNVSTLELGDSALYLCASSPGQGSHNEQFFGPGTRLTVL.

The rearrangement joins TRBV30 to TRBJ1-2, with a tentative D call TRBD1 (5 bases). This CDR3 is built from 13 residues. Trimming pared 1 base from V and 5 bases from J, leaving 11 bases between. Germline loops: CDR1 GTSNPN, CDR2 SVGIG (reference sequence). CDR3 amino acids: CAWSGTIPYGYTF. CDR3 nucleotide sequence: TGTGCCTGGAGTGGGACAATCCCATATGGCTACACCTTC.

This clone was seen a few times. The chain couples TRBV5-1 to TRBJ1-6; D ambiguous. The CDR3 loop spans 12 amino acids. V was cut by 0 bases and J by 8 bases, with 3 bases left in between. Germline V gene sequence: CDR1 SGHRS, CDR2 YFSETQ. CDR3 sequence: CASSLGDSPLHF. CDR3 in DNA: TGCGCCAGCAGCTTGGGCGATTCACCCCTCCACTTT.

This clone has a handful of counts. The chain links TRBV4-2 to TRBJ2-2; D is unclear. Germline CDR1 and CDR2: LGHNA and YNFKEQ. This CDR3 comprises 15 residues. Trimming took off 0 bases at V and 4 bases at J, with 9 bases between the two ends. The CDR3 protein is CASSQDTRFTGELFF. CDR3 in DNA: TGTGCCAGCAGCCAAGATACCAGATTCACCGGGGAGCTGTTTTTT.

The DNA of the CDR3 is TGCGCCAGCAGTACCCAAGGACAGGGTACCTATGGCTACACCTTC. The encoded protein is CASSTQGQGTYGYTF. The chain links TRBV10-2 to TRBJ1-2, with 8 bases lining up with TRBD1. CDR1 is WSHSY, CDR2 SAAADI, per germline. The CDR3 loop spans 15 amino acids. Trimming removed 5 bases from V and 4 bases from J; junction bases left unmatched: 9.

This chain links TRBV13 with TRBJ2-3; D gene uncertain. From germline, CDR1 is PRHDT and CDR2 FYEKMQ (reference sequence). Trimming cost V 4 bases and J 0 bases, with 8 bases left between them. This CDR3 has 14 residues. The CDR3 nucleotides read TGTGCCAGCAGCTCCTTCGGGAGCACAGATACGCAGTATTTT. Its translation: CASSSFGSTDTQYF.

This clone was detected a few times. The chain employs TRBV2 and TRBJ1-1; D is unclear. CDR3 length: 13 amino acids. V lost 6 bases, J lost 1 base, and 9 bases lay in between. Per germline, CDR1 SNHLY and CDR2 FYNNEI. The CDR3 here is CASRYDGNTEAFF. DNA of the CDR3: TGTGCCAGCAGATATGACGGGAACACTGAAGCTTTCTTT.

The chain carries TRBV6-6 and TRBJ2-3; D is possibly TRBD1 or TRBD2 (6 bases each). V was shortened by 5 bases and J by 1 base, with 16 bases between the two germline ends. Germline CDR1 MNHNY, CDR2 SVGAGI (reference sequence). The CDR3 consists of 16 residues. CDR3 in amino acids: CASSKGGVFGTDTQYF. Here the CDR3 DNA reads TGTGCCAGCAGTAAGGGGGGAGTTTTTGGCACAGATACGCAGTATTTT.

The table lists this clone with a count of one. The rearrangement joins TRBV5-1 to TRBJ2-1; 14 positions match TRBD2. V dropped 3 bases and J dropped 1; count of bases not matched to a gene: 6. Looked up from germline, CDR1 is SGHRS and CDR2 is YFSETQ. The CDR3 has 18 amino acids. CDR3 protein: CASSSGLAGAGSYNEQFF. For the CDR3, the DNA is TGCGCCAGCAGCTCGGGACTAGCGGGAGCAGGGTCCTACAATGAGCAGTTCTTC.

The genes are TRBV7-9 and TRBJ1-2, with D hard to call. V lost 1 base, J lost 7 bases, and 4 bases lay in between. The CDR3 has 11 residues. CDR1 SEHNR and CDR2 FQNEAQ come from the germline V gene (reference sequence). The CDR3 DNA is TGTGCCAGCAGCTTAGACGGTGGCTACACCTTC. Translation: CASSLDGGYTF.

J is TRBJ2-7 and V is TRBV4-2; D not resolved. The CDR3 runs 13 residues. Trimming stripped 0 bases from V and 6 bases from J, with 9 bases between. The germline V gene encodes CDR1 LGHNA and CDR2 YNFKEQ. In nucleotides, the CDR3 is TGTGCCAGCAGCCAAGATGTCGTTCGCGAGCAGTACTTC. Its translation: CASSQDVVREQYF.

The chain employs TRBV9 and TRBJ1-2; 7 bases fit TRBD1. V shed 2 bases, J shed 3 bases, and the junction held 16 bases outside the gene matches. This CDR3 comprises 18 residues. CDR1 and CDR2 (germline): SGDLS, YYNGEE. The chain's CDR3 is CASSVESIPGGRDYGYTF. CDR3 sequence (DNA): TGTGCCAGCAGCGTTGAATCGATCCCAGGGGGACGGGACTATGGCTACACCTTC.

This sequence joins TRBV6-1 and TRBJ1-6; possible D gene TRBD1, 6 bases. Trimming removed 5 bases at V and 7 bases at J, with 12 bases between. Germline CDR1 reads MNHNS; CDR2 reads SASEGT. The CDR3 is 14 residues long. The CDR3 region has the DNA TGTGCCAGCAGTAGACAGGAGGTCAATTCACCCCTCCACTTT. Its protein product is CASSRQEVNSPLHF.

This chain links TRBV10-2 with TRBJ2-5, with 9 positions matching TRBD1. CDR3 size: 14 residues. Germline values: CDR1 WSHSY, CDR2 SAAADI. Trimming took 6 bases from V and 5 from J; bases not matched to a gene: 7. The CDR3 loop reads CASRRTGVGETQYF. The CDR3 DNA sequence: TGCGCCAGCAGGCGGACAGGGGTGGGGGAGACCCAGTACTTC.

The CDR3 loop is CASSLGARESGYTF. In DNA form, the CDR3 reads TGTGCCAGCAGCCTTGGGGCACGAGAGAGTGGCTACACCTTC. The chain joins TRBV7-8 to TRBJ1-2; weak D call: TRBD1 (5 bases). The CDR3 is 14 residues long. CDR1 SGHVS and CDR2 FQNEAQ come from the germline V gene. Trimming took 5 bases from V and 7 from J, leaving 17 bases between them.